The clone carrying this T cell receptor (beta chain) was seen only a few times. The source of the sample is a study of T cell responses to AZD1222 COVID-19 vaccine. The data were produced by immunoSEQ multiplex PCR, yet TCRdb's version contains in-frame clones alone and is incomplete. The profile shows over 150,000 clones, about 83% of them singletons. The clonotype was recovered from an adult who received the AZD1222 COVID-19 vaccine. The material was peripheral blood, obtained 28 days after the second AZD1222 dose.

CDR3 amino acids: CASSANGGEGVDTEAFF. CDR3 nucleotide sequence: TGTGCCAGCTCAGCCAACGGCGGGGAAGGGGTGGACACTGAAGCTTTCTTT. This chain uses TRBV18 with TRBJ1-1, with D perhaps TRBD1 (5 bases). The CDR3 is made up of 17 amino acids. The V end was cut by 5 bases, the J end by 3 bases, with 22 bases between. Germline lookup yields CDR1 KGHSH and CDR2 LQKENI.